One and the same sample provided the 15 T cell receptor beta chains below, sequenced in a study of graft-versus-host responses after intestinal transplantation (dated by TCRdb to 2020 to 2022). The method behind the library was the immunoSEQ multiplex PCR assay. Imported from immuneACCESS, the table was reduced by TCRdb to in-frame sequences with V and J called. These copies leave out some clones; in studies compared against another copy, an unresolved V gene accounts for under half, and the cause of the remainder is not known. In this sample the table shows about 110,000 clones, 90% to 95% of which occur a single time. The top ten constitute 0.23% of the sample. The meaning of the sample's time point label: cells obtained before transplantation from donor or recipient. These receptors have no identified antigens. The sample consisted of unstimulated CD4+ T cells sorted from spleen or lymph node cells, taken before transplant. Receptors originate from a human donor who was the organ donor for an intestinal transplant.

The chain couples TRBV6-1 to TRBJ1-2; possible D gene TRBD1, 6 bases. V lost 6 bases, J lost 3 bases, and 8 bases lay in between. The CDR3 runs to 12 residues. CDR1 and CDR2 (germline): MNHNS, SASEGT. This CDR3 reads CASRHRDYGYTF. The CDR3, as DNA: TGTGCCAGCAGACACAGGGACTATGGCTACACCTTC.

In this sample, this clone turned up once. The V and J genes are TRBV6-1 and TRBJ2-7; possibly TRBD2 for D (5 bases). This CDR3 comprises 16 residues. V was pared by 1 base and J by 0 bases, with 13 bases between. Germline CDR1 MNHNS, CDR2 SASEGT. This CDR3 reads CASSEVAGFSSYEQYF. The CDR3, as DNA: TGTGCCAGCAGTGAAGTGGCGGGTTTCAGCTCCTACGAGCAGTACTTC.

The genes are TRBV7-2 and TRBJ2-5; TRBD1 or TRBD2 may be the D gene (5 bases each). The CDR3 extends over 15 amino acids. Germline V gives CDR1 SGHTA, CDR2 FQGNSA. V shed 0 bases and J shed 3 bases, with 11 bases lying between them. CDR3 DNA: TGTGCCAGCAGCTTAGCTATGGGACCCGAAGAGACCCAGTACTTC. This gives the protein CASSLAMGPEETQYF.

V usage is TRBV7-8 and J usage is TRBJ2-3; 12 bases align to TRBD2. Germline-derived CDR1 and CDR2 are SGHVS and FQNEAQ. The ends lost 2 bases at V and 4 bases at J; junction bases unmatched: 7. CDR3 length equals 17 residues. The CDR3 DNA is TGTGCCAGCAGCTTACGGCTAGCGGGAGGGCCAGCAGATACGCAGTATTTT. Its translation is CASSLRLAGGPADTQYF.

The chain joins TRBV7-4 to TRBJ2-3, with D perhaps TRBD2 (6 bases). The germline gives CDR1 SGHVT, CDR2 SQSDAQ. The ends were cut back, 5 bases at V and 6 bases at J, with 21 bases in the middle. This CDR3 has 16 amino acids. The CDR3 here is CASSPRLGRFSDTQYF. The DNA of the CDR3 is TGTGCCAGCAGCCCAAGACTAGGTCGTTTTTCGGATACGCAGTATTTT.

This rearrangement joins TRBV4-2 to TRBJ2-7; D remains ambiguous. Germline CDR1 and CDR2: LGHNA and YNFKEQ. The CDR3 consists of 13 residues. Between the trimmed V and J ends, which lost 0 bases and 3 bases, there was a span of 6 bases. The CDR3 loop reads CASSQESGYEQYF. The CDR3 region has the DNA TGTGCCAGCAGCCAAGAATCTGGCTACGAGCAGTACTTC.

This chain links TRBV5-1 with TRBJ2-1; 9 bases map to TRBD2. The CDR3 totals 15 residues. Looked up from germline, CDR1 is SGHRS and CDR2 is YFSETQ. V lost 0 bases and J lost 4; bases outside the gene matches: 2. The CDR3 loop reads CASSLGLAVYNEQFF. CDR3 DNA sequence: TGCGCCAGCAGCTTGGGACTAGCGGTGTACAATGAGCAGTTCTTC. Supplemented by reference TRBV5-1 and TRBJ2-1, the full variable domain reads KAGVTQTPRYLIKTRGQQVTLSCSPISGHRSVSWYQQTPGQGLQFLFEYFSETQRNKGNFPGRFSGRQFSNSRSEMNVSTLELGDSALYLCASSLGLAVYNEQFFGPGTRLTVL.

V and J are TRBV29-1 and TRBJ2-5; no clear D gene. The germline CDR1 and CDR2 sequences are SQVTM and ANQGSEA. The CDR3 covers 12 residues. The V end was cut by 7 bases, the J end by 4 bases, with 13 bases between. The CDR3 spells CSGNFGRETQYF. CDR3 in DNA: TGCAGCGGGAACTTCGGCCGAGAGACCCAGTACTTC.

The chain links TRBV30 to TRBJ2-5; 9 bases are a match to TRBD2. Germline V lookup: CDR1 GTSNPN, CDR2 SVGIG (reference sequence). This CDR3 spans 13 amino acids. Unmatched junction bases numbered 2, after V lost 2 bases and J lost 4 bases. CDR3 sequence: CAWSQTSGETQYF. CDR3 DNA sequence: TGTGCCTGGAGTCAGACTAGCGGAGAGACCCAGTACTTC.

In this sample, this clone turned up once. V usage is TRBV5-5 and J usage is TRBJ2-1; no clear D. Trimming took 3 bases from V and 9 from J, leaving 10 bases between them. CDR1 and CDR2 from the germline V gene are SGHKS and YYEKEE (reference sequence). This CDR3 comprises 12 residues. CDR3 sequence (DNA): TGTGCCAGCAGCTCGGCTAAGAGTGAGCAGTTCTTC. It yields the protein CASSSAKSEQFF.

The chain carries TRBV9 and TRBJ2-3; D gene ambiguous. The CDR3 runs to 14 residues. Trimming took 0 bases from V and 2 from J, leaving 7 bases between them. Germline V CDR1 and CDR2: SGDLS, YYNGEE. CDR3 nucleotides: TGTGCCAGCAGCGTAGACTCAGCCACAGATACGCAGTATTTT. Encoded protein: CASSVDSATDTQYF. Drawing the rest from reference TRBV9 and TRBJ2-3, the complete variable domain is DSGVTQTPKHLITATGQRVTLRCSPRSGDLSVYWYQQSLDQGLQFLIQYYNGEERAKGNILERFSAQQFPDLHSELNLSSLELGDSALYFCASSVDSATDTQYFGPGTRLTVL.

The V and J genes are TRBV7-6 and TRBJ1-3; no clear D gene. From germline, CDR1 is SGHVS and CDR2 FNYEAQ. This CDR3 region has 15 residues. The ends were cut back, 1 base at V and 0 bases at J, with 7 bases in the middle. CDR3 DNA: TGTGCCAGCAGCTTAGGCAGGAGCTCTGGAAACACCATATATTTT. This translates into CASSLGRSSGNTIYF.

The chain has TRBV10-3 and TRBJ2-7, with 11 bases lining up with TRBD1. The J segment lost 2 bases and the V segment lost 5 bases, leaving 5 bases of the junction unmatched. This CDR3 is 15 amino acids long. The germline V gene encodes CDR1 ENHRY and CDR2 SYGVKD. The CDR3 sequence: CAISSGTGGTYEQYF. As DNA, the CDR3 is TGTGCCATCAGTTCCGGGACAGGGGGGACCTACGAGCAGTACTTC.

The gene calls are TRBV6-1 and TRBJ1-2; no firm D call. Germline lookup yields CDR1 MNHNS and CDR2 SASEGT. The ends were cut back, 4 bases at V and 2 bases at J, with 8 bases in the middle. The CDR3 contains 13 residues. CDR3: CASSGQTNYGYTF. CDR3 coding DNA: TGTGCCAGCAGTGGACAAACGAACTATGGCTACACCTTC.

V usage is TRBV2 and J usage is TRBJ1-2; D possibly corresponds to TRBD1 (5 bases). Trimming cost V 7 bases and J 4 bases, with 16 bases left between them. The length of the CDR3 is 14 residues. In germline, CDR1 is SNHLY, CDR2 FYNNEI. This chain's CDR3 is CASITWRGAYGYTF. The CDR3 DNA is TGTGCCAGCATTACTTGGAGGGGTGCCTATGGCTACACCTTC.